This T cell receptor (beta chain) was sequenced during a study of shared clonotypes between healthy human individuals. Study in general: Donor composition was a couple of women and three men, aged 18 to 49. A donor's plate count was three for CD4 naive and three for CD4 memory; CD8 naive had two and CD8 memory one. Findings of the study overall: Depth of sequencing was expected to influence donor clonotype sharing.

In the naive CD8 group, cells lacked CD45RO and were positively selected for CCR7, so terminally differentiated effector memory CD45RA+ cells were left out. The CDR3 loop spans 14 amino acids. V shed 4 bases and J 10 bases; nucleotides not matched to a gene: 10. Germline CDR1 is MGHDK and CDR2 is SYGVNS. Sorted subsets were amplified in replicate PCRs using about 200 ng DNA, around 30,000 T cell genomes. Measured with immunoSEQ multiplex PCR; TCRdb has only the in-frame clones, and not every one. The table records just over 2,000,000 clones, approximately 95% of them present only once. This clone has only a few counts. Its antigen is still unknown.

This rearrangement joins TRBV25-1 to TRBJ2-4; 7 bases line up with TRBD1. This TCR came from a man aged 18-30 years in good health. Sequenced input: naive CD8+ T cells sorted from blood. The CDR3 sequence is CASSVTGTVVIQYF. CDR3 DNA: TGTGCCAGCAGTGTGACCGGGACAGTTGTAATTCAGTACTTC.